This paragraph reports one TCR beta chain. Its antigen remains unknown. This sample was taken from a study of T cells in women clearing cervical HPV infection. Whole-study findings and limits: Unknown T-cell numbers per sample may underlie the richness differences.

The method was immunoSEQ multiplex PCR; TCRdb's version includes in-frame clones alone and lacks a portion of them. The sample is made up of roughly 21,000 clones, and the top ten hold 5% to 6.5% of it. Sequenced: blood buffy coat. This clonotype was obtained from a woman between 18 and 75 years old with a cervical HPV16 infection that either progressed to CIN3+ or cleared (not recorded which).

CDR3 bases read: TGTGCCAGCAGTGCAGGGTTTGCAACTAATGAAAAA. This gives the protein CASSAGFATNEK. The complete CDR3 sequence is CASSAGFATNEKLFF. V gene TRBV28 combines with J gene TRBJ1-4, with TRBD1 as a possible D gene (5 bases). The read finishes 3 residues shy of the CDR3 end, and the germline J gene is used to complete it. Trimming shortened V by 5 bases and J by 0 bases, and 10 bases separated the two germline ends. The CDR3 is 15 amino acids. Per germline, CDR1 MDHEN and CDR2 SYDVKM.